These 13 T cell receptor beta chains were sequenced from one sample in a study of T cells in women clearing cervical HPV infection. Data came from immunoSEQ multiplex PCR; TCRdb stores just in-frame clones and leaves some out. The sample totals more than 45,000 clones. Sequenced material: blood buffy coat. Receptors originate from a woman aged 18-70 years with a cervical HPV16 infection that either progressed to CIN3+ or cleared (not recorded which).

As concerns this clone: The read comes to an end 3 residues before the CDR3 does, leaving the germline J gene to fill in the end. The J gene is TRBJ2-1, the V gene TRBV20-1; 7 nucleotides align to TRBD2. This CDR3 comprises 15 residues. Germline V CDR1 and CDR2: DFQATT, SNEGSKA (reference sequence). The ends lost 6 bases at V and 0 bases at J; junction bases unmatched: 8. This CDR3 reads CSALTSESSYNEQFF. The CDR3 DNA, read in part, is TGCAGTGCACTTACTAGCGAGAGCTCCTACAATGAG.

With respect to this clone: The DNA ends 3 residues before the CDR3 does, and the rest of the CDR3 is filled in from the germline J gene. V usage is TRBV7-6 and J usage is TRBJ1-5; the D gene is possibly TRBD1 (6 bases). Germline V gene sequence: CDR1 SGHVS, CDR2 FNYEAQ. CDR3 length: 14 residues. Trimming took 5 bases from V and 6 from J, leaving 14 bases between them. The CDR3 DNA, read in part, is TGTGCCAGCAGCCCAAGCGGGGGGCTTCAGCCC. It specifies CASSPSGGLQP. The full CDR3 sequence reads CASSPSGGLQPQHF.

Of note for this clone: The read falls 3 residues short of the CDR3 end, and the missing part is taken from the germline J gene. The chain links TRBV18 to TRBJ2-7; a weak D match, TRBD1 (6 bases). V lost 2 bases, J lost 6 bases, and 17 bases lay in between. There are 15 residues in the CDR3. Germline lookup yields CDR1 KGHSH and CDR2 LQKENI. The covered CDR3 bases are TGTGCCAGCTCACCAACCGTGGACAGCCGTTTCGAG. This sequence encodes CASSPTVDSRFE. The entire CDR3 is CASSPTVDSRFEQYF. The whole variable domain, filled in from reference TRBV18 and TRBJ2-7, reads NAGVMQNPRHLVRRRGQEARLRCSPMKGHSHVYWYRQLPEEGLKFMVYLQKENIIDESGMPKERFSAEFPKEGPSILRIQQVVRGDSAAYFCASSPTVDSRFEQYFGPGTRLTVT.

Points on this clone: The sequenced fragment ends 3 residues before the CDR3 boundary, so the rest is inferred from the germline J gene. The chain employs TRBV18 and TRBJ2-7; D is unclear. V was clipped by 6 bases and J by 5 bases, with 14 bases between them. The CDR3 is 13 residues long. Germline CDR1 reads KGHSH; CDR2 reads LQKENI. CDR3 amino acids: CASSLRPTDEQYF. The part of the CDR3 DNA that was read is TGTGCCAGCTCCCTCAGGCCTACCGACGAG.

In the case of this clone: The CDR3 extends 3 residues past the end of the read, so its final part is completed from the germline J gene. The genes are TRBV5-6 and TRBJ2-7; D gene ambiguous. The germline V gene has CDR1 SGHDT and CDR2 YYEEEE. The CDR3 totals 14 residues. The V end lost 2 bases, the J end lost 3 bases, and 12 bases lay between the germline ends. Incomplete CDR3 DNA: TGTGCCAGCAGCTTTCTCCACGGCGGCTACGAG. This encodes CASSFLHGGYE. The entire CDR3 is CASSFLHGGYEQYF. Looking up the rest from reference TRBV5-6 and TRBJ2-7 gives the full variable domain: DAGVTQSPTHLIKTRGQQVTLRCSPKSGHDTVSWYQQALGQGPQFIFQYYEEEERQRGNFPDRFSGHQFPNYSSELNVNALLLGDSALYLCASSFLHGGYEQYFGPGTRLTVT.

About this clone itself: The CDR3 extends 3 residues past the end of the read, so its final part is completed from the germline J gene. The chain uses TRBV5-1 and TRBJ2-1; TRBD2 matches at 13 bases. Germline V gene data show CDR1 as SGHRS and CDR2 as YFSETQ. CDR3 length: 15 residues. The V segment lost 4 bases and the J segment 7 bases; nucleotides outside the gene matches: 5. CDR3 DNA, as far as it was read: TGCGCCAGCAGCCGACTAGCGGGAGGAGGGAATGAG. Its protein product is CASSRLAGGGNE. The entire CDR3 sequence reads CASSRLAGGGNEQFF.

On this clone itself: The CDR3 end lies 3 residues beyond the end of the read and is filled in from the germline J gene. The gene calls are TRBV5-1 and TRBJ2-1; the match to TRBD2 covers 11 bases. The junction had 8 bases not matched to a gene; V was cut back by 0 bases and J by 9 bases. CDR1 SGHRS and CDR2 YFSETQ come from the germline V gene. This CDR3 contains 16 residues. The CDR3 protein is CASSLGASGRKGEQFF. The sequenced CDR3 bases are TGCGCCAGCAGCTTGGGGGCTAGCGGGAGGAAAGGTGAG.

As regards this clone: The read halts 3 residues ahead of the CDR3 end, with the missing end drawn from the germline J gene. The chain is built from TRBV5-1 and TRBJ1-2; 8 bases map to TRBD1. Germline trimming cut 1 base from V and 4 bases from J; bases unmatched to any gene: 9. The CDR3 is 16 amino acids. Germline CDR1 and CDR2: SGHRS and YFSETQ. CDR3 protein: CASSLSVVDRGYGYTF. The CDR3 DNA, read in part, is TGCGCCAGCAGCTTGTCGGTAGTTGACAGGGGCTATGGC.

On this clone itself: The CDR3 extends 3 residues past the end of the read, so its final part is completed from the germline J gene. The chain links TRBV7-6 to TRBJ2-7; D is perhaps TRBD2 (7 bases). The CDR3 loop spans 16 amino acids. The germline V gene has CDR1 SGHVS and CDR2 FNYEAQ. V was pared by 5 bases and J by 2 bases, with 19 bases between. The CDR3 reads CASSRGGGFSTYEQYF. The covered CDR3 bases are TGTGCCAGCAGCCGTGGGGGGGGCTTCTCCACCTACGAG.

Concerning this clone: The read ends 3 residues shy of where the CDR3 ends; the end is completed using the germline J gene. The chain employs TRBV12-5 and TRBJ2-1; a possible D gene is TRBD2 (6 bases). V dropped 5 bases and J dropped 4 bases, with 18 bases sitting between them. CDR3 length: 16 residues. In germline, CDR1 is LGHNT, CDR2 FRNRAP. The covered CDR3 bases are TGTGCTAGTGGTGGGGCGGGGAGTGGGGGATACAATGAG. Amino acids: CASGGAGSGGYNE. The whole CDR3 region reads CASGGAGSGGYNEQFF.

Comment on this clone: The observed sequence ends 3 residues before the CDR3 terminus, with the missing tail filled in from the germline J gene. This chain links TRBV29-1 with TRBJ2-3, with a weak D call TRBD1 (5 bases). V lost 0 bases and J 8 bases, leaving 15 bases between the germline ends. Per the germline V gene, CDR1 is SQVTM and CDR2 is ANQGSEA. There are 14 residues in the CDR3. CDR3 DNA (partial): TGCAGCGTTGAAGAGGGCAGGGCTTTGGGTACG. This translates into CSVEEGRALGT. In full, the CDR3 reads CSVEEGRALGTQYF.

Regarding this clone: With the read ending 3 residues before the CDR3 end, the germline J gene is used to fill in that end. The chain combines TRBV12-3 or TRBV12-4 with TRBJ1-1; maybe TRBD1 (6 bases). This CDR3 has 12 amino acids. Trimming pared 5 bases from V and 7 bases from J, leaving 11 bases between. The CDR3 reads CASSLGQFEAFF. Incomplete CDR3 DNA: TGTGCCAGCAGTCTAGGACAGTTTGAA.

About this clone: The CDR3 extends 3 residues past the end of the read, so its final part is completed from the germline J gene. The chain employs TRBV20-1 and TRBJ2-7, with 8 bases identical to TRBD2. The V gene's germline CDR1 is DFQATT and CDR2 SNEGSKA (reference sequence). The CDR3 contains 15 residues. The ends lost 1 base at V and 6 bases at J; junction bases unmatched: 11. The sequenced part of the CDR3 DNA is TGCAGTGCTAGAGGGGAACGAGCGGGAGTTTCCGAG. Protein product: CSARGERAGVSE. The CDR3, in full, reads CSARGERAGVSEQYF.